The present T cell receptor (beta chain) was sequenced within a study of cytomegalovirus exposure and HLA in healthy donors. As regards this clone: The antigen is undetermined.

V was clipped by 3 bases and J by 9 bases; unmatched bases: 12. There are 16 residues in the CDR3. Germline lookup yields CDR1 SGHDN and CDR2 FVKESK. PCR primers comprised 60 Vbeta and 13 Jbeta primers. Measured with immunoSEQ multiplex PCR; TCRdb has only the in-frame clones, and not every one. The sample contains approximately 190,000 clones, 65% to 85% of which appear only once. General study findings and limits: A later examination showed that TCR association rates differed by HLA locus, with DRB1 most and HLA-C fewest. According to an earlier analysis, most TCR beta V segments yielded productive rearrangements about 90% or about 30% of the time.

The sample consisted of PBMCs. This TCR derives from a man between 40 and 49 years old in good health and CMV-seropositive. The chain has TRBV14 and TRBJ2-1; 9 nucleotides match TRBD1. Here the CDR3 DNA reads TGTGCCAGCAGCCAGGCAACACCCGGGACAGGGACTGAGCAGTTCTTC. Protein: CASSQATPGTGTEQFF.